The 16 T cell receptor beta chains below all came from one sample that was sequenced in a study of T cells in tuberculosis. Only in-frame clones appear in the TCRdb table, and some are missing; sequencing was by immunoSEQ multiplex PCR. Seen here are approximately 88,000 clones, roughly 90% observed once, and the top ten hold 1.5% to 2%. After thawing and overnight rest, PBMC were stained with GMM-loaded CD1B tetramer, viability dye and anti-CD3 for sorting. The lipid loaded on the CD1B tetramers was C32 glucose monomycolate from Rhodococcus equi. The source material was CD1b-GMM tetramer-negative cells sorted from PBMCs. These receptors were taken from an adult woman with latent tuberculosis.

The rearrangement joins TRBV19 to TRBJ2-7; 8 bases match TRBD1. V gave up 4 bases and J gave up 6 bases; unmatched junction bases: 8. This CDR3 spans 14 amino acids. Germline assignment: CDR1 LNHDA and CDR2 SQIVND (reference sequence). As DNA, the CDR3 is TGTGCCAGTAGTACAACCCGGACAGGGCTCGAGCAGTACTTC. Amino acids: CASSTTRTGLEQYF.

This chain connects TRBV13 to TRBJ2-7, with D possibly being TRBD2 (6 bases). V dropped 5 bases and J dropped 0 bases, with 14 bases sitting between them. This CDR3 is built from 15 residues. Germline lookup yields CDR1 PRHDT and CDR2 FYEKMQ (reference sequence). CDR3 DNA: TGTGCCAGCAGCCCCCAGGGAGGTCTCTCCTACGAGCAGTACTTC. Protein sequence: CASSPQGGLSYEQYF.

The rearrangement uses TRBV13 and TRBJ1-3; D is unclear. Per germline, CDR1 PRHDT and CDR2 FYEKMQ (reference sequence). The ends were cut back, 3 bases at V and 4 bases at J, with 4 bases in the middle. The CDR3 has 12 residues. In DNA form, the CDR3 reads TGTGCCAGCAGCTTCCAGGGAAACACCATATATTTT. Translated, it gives CASSFQGNTIYF. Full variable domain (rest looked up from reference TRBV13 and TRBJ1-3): AAGVIQSPRHLIKEKRETATLKCYPIPRHDTVYWYQQGPGQDPQFLISFYEKMQSDKGSIPDRFSAQQFSDYHSELNMSSLELGDSALYFCASSFQGNTIYFGEGSWLTVV.

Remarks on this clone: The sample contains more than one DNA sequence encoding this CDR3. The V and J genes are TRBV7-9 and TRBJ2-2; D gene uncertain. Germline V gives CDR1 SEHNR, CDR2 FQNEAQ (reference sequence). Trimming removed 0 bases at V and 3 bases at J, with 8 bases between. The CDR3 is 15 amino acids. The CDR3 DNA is TGTGCCAGCAGCTTAGCAGTCGCGGACACCGGGGAGCTGTTTTTT. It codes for CASSLAVADTGELFF. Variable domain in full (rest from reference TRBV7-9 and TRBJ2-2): DTGVSQNPRHKITKRGQNVTFRCDPISEHNRLYWYRQTLGQGPEFLTYFQNEAQLEKSRLLSDRFSAERPKGSFSTLEIQRTEQGDSAMYLCASSLAVADTGELFFGEGSRLTVL.

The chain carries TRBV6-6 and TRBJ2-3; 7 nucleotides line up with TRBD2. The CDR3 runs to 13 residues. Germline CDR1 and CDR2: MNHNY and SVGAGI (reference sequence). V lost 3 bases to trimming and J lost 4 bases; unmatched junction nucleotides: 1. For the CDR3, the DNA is TGTGCCAGCAGTTATCTAGCGGCAGATACGCAGTATTTT. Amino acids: CASSYLAADTQYF.

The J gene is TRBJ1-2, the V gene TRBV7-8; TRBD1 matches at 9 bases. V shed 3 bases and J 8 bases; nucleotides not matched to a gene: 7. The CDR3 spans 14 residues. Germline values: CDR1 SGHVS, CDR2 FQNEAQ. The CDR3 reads CASSFPDRGDGYTF. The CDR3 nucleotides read TGTGCCAGCAGCTTCCCGGACAGGGGAGACGGCTACACCTTC.

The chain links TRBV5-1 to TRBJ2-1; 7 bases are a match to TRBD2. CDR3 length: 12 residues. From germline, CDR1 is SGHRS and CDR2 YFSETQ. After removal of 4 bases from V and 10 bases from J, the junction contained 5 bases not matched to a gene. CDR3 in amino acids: CASSPGTNEQFF. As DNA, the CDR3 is TGCGCCAGCAGCCCGGGGACTAACGAGCAGTTCTTC. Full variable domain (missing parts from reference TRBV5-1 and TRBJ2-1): KAGVTQTPRYLIKTRGQQVTLSCSPISGHRSVSWYQQTPGQGLQFLFEYFSETQRNKGNFPGRFSGRQFSNSRSEMNVSTLELGDSALYLCASSPGTNEQFFGPGTRLTVL.

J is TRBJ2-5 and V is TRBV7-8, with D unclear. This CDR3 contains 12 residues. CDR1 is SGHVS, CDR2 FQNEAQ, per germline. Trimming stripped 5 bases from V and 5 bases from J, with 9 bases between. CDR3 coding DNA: TGTGCCAGCAGCCGAGACTGGGAGACCCAGTACTTC. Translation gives CASSRDWETQYF.

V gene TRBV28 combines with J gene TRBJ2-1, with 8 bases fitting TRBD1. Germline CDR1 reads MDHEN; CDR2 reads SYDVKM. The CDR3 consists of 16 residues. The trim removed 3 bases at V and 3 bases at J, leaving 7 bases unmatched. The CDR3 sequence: CASSFTGTGIYNEQFF. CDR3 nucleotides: TGTGCCAGCAGTTTTACCGGGACAGGAATCTACAATGAGCAGTTCTTC.

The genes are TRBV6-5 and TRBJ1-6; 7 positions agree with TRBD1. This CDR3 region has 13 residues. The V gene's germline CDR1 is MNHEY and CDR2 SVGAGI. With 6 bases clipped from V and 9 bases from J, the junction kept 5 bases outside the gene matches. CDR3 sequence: CASREGGGSPLHF. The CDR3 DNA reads TGTGCCAGCAGAGAAGGGGGCGGTTCACCCCTCCACTTT.

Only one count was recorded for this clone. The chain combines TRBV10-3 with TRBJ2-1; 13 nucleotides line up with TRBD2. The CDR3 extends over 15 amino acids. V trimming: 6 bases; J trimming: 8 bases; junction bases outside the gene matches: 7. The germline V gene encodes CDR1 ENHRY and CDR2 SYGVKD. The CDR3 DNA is TGTGCCATCAGCTTTACTAGCGGGGGGGTCTATGAGCAGTTCTTC. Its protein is CAISFTSGGVYEQFF.

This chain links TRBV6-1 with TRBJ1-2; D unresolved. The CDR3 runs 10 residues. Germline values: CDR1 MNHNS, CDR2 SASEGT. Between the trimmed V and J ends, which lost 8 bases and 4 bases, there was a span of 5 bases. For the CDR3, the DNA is TGTGCCAGCGTATTCTATGGCTACACCTTC. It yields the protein CASVFYGYTF.

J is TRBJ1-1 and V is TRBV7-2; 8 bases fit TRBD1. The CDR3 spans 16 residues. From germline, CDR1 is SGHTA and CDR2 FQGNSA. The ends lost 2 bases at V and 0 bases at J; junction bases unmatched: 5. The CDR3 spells CASSLLSGQVNTEAFF. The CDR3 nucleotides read TGTGCCAGCAGCTTATTATCGGGACAGGTGAACACTGAAGCTTTCTTT.

The DNA for the CDR3 is TGCGCCAGCAGCCTGGGCGTGGCGGGGGATACGCAGTATTTT. It yields the protein CASSLGVAGDTQYF. The genes are TRBV5-1 and TRBJ2-3; the D gene is possibly TRBD2 (6 bases). V was trimmed by 4 bases and J by 6 bases, leaving 15 bases between them. CDR1 is SGHRS and CDR2 is YFSETQ in the germline V gene. CDR3 length: 14 amino acids. The whole variable domain, filled in from reference TRBV5-1 and TRBJ2-3, reads KAGVTQTPRYLIKTRGQQVTLSCSPISGHRSVSWYQQTPGQGLQFLFEYFSETQRNKGNFPGRFSGRQFSNSRSEMNVSTLELGDSALYLCASSLGVAGDTQYFGPGTRLTVL.

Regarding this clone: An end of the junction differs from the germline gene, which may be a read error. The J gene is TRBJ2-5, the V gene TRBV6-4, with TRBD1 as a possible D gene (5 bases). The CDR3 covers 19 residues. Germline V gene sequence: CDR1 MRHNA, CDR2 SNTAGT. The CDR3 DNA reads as TGTGCCAGCACCCCAGTCGAGAACAGGAAACCTAACTACCAGGAGACCCAGTACTTC. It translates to CASTPVENRKPNYQETQYF.

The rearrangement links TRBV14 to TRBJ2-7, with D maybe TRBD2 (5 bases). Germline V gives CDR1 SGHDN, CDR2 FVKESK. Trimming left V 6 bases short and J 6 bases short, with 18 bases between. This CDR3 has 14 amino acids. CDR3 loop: CASSRERQLSEQYF. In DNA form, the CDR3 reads TGTGCCAGCAGTCGGGAAAGACAACTCTCCGAGCAGTACTTC.